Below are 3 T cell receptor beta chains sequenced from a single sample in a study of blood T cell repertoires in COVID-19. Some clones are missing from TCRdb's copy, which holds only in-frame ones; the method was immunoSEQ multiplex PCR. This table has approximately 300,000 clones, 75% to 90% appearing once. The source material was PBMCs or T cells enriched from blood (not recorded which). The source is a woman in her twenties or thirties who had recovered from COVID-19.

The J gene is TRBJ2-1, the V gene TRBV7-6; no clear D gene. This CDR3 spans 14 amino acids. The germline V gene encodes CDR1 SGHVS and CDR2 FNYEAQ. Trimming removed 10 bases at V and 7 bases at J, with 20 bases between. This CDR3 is CATRSWADPNEQFF. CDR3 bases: TGTGCCACTCGATCGTGGGCCGACCCAAATGAGCAGTTCTTC.

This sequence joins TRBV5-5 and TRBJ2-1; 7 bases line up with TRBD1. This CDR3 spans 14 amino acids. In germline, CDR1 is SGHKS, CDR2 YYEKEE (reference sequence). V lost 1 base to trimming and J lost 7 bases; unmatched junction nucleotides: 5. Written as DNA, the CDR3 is TGTGCCAGCAGCTTGAGGGGGCTGGGAAATGAGCAGTTCTTC. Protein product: CASSLRGLGNEQFF. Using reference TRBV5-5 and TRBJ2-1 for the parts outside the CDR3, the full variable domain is DAGVTQSPTHLIKTRGQQVTLRCSPISGHKSVSWYQQVLGQGPQFIFQYYEKEERGRGNFPDRFSARQFPNYSSELNVNALLLGDSALYLCASSLRGLGNEQFFGPGTRLTVL.

For the CDR3, the DNA is TGTGCCAGCAGCCAAGGTCCAGGGGGCTCCTACGAGCAGTACTTC. It codes for CASSQGPGGSYEQYF. This sequence joins TRBV3-1 (or the pseudogene TRBV3-2) and TRBJ2-7, with 7 bases matching TRBD1. Germline V gene data show CDR1 as LGHDT and CDR2 as YNNKEL (reference sequence). This CDR3 is 15 amino acids long. The trim removed 1 base at V and 0 bases at J, leaving 3 bases unmatched.